This T cell receptor beta chain was obtained from a study of CD8+ T cells in alopecia areata. On this clone itself: The antigen remains unidentified.

Germline values: CDR1 MGHRA, CDR2 YSYEKL. CDR3 length: 16 residues. Trimming removed 1 base from V and 6 bases from J; junction bases left unmatched: 7. Study-level results: Because of a solitary nonresponder, the connection of baseline CD8+ expansion to response stays uncertain.

Isolated RNA was reverse transcribed into cDNA used as the sequencing template. Profiling relied on immunoSEQ multiplex PCR, and the TCRdb table lists in-frame clones only, not all of them. The sample shows some 80,000 clones, approximately 66% of them seen only once. Treatment denoted: oral pan-JAK inhibitor, 5-10 mg twice daily. The clonotype comes from a human donor with alopecia areata. This material consisted of CD8+ T cells sorted from blood, taken at week 24, from a patient treated with tofacitinib. The chain carries TRBV4-1 and TRBJ2-1; 9 bases align to TRBD2. The CDR3 DNA reads TGCGCCAGCAGCCAAGTGTCTGCGGGGGGGCCCAATGAGCAGTTCTTC. Translation: CASSQVSAGGPNEQFF.